This T cell receptor (beta chain) was found in a study of blood T cell repertoires in COVID-19. Methods used by the authors: Nucleated cell number was recorded as an estimate derived from reference gene primer amplification. Assay: immunoSEQ multiplex PCR; the TCRdb copy retains only in-frame clones and omits some. The DNA gave D and trimming, while V, J and clone size come from that table. The table has about 210,000 clones, approximately 81% seen once. The clonotype was recovered from a woman in her 50s with acute COVID-19. Sequenced sample: PBMCs or T cells enriched from blood (not recorded which).

CDR3 nucleotides: TGTGCCAGCAGCTTGGGACAGAGCTCCTACGAGCAGTACTTC. Residues: CASSLGQSSYEQYF. The chain recombines TRBV7-8 with TRBJ2-7; TRBD1 agrees at 7 bases. CDR1 is SGHVS, CDR2 FQNEAQ, per germline. There are 14 residues in the CDR3. V gave up 3 bases and J gave up 0 bases; unmatched junction bases: 2.